This TCR beta chain is from a study of T-cell reconstitution after alpha-beta-depleted transplantation in children. The library targeted TCRbeta and was prepared with unique molecular identifiers. TCRdb fed the PCR reads into MiXCR, producing one record per CDR3 protein. The sample comprises a few hundred thousand distinct CDR3 sequences, approximately 12% of which are singletons, and approximately 5.4% rests with the top ten. This material consisted of PBMCs from the stem cell graft donor, taken from the stem cell graft. This clonotype was sampled from a human donor who donated a stem cell graft to a child with combined immunodeficiency.

CDR3: CASSQDFLGKYGYTF. Written as DNA, the CDR3 is TGCGCCAGCAGCCAAGATTTTTTAGGGAAATATGGCTACACCTTC. The chain joins TRBV4-3 to TRBJ1-2; D unclear. This CDR3 is 15 amino acids long. From germline, CDR1 is LGHNA and CDR2 YSLEER. V dropped 0 bases and J dropped 5 bases, with 13 bases sitting between them.